The 12 T cell receptor beta chains below all came from one sample that was sequenced in a study of vaccination and CD4 T cells after COVID-19. These receptors lack a known antigen. Cultured CD4+ T cell DNA underwent sequencing with the Oncomine TCR Beta short-read assay. TCRdb analysed the PCR reads with MiXCR anew, one entry per CDR3 protein. In the table there are some 4,000 distinct CDR3 sequences, 55% to 65% of which are singletons. Specified treatment: roughly ten-day PBMC culture with coronavirus spike peptide pools or control peptides (ViraFEST assay). CD4+ T-cell collection from the unexposed donor predated the COVID-19 pandemic (2011-2018). Sequenced input: CD4+ T cells from blood, cultured in vitro. Receptors were obtained from a human donor in good health.

The CDR3 loop is CAYDRGLSGNTIYF. CDR3 sequence (DNA): TGTGCTTATGACAGGGGGCTCTCTGGAAACACCATATATTTT. The V and J genes are TRBV30 and TRBJ1-3; TRBD1 aligns across 10 bases. Looked up from germline, CDR1 is GTSNPN and CDR2 is SVGIG (reference sequence). The CDR3 totals 14 residues. The full variable domain, rest sourced from reference TRBV30 and TRBJ1-3, is SQTIHQWPATLVQPVGSPLSLECTVEGTSNPNLYWYRQAAGRGLQLLFYSVGIGQISSEVPQNLSASRPQDRQFILSSKKLLLSDSGFYLCAYDRGLSGNTIYFGEGSWLTVV.

This clonotype came up once. V and J are TRBV6-1 and TRBJ1-2, with unresolved D. Germline assignment: CDR1 MNHNS and CDR2 SASEGT. Trimming stripped 1 base from V and 5 bases from J, with 8 bases between. This CDR3 has 13 amino acids. CDR3 DNA sequence: TGTGCCAGCAGTGAAGGGCCGCAATATGGCTACACCTTC. This gives the protein CASSEGPQYGYTF.

The rearrangement uses TRBV2 and TRBJ1-2; tentatively, D is TRBD1 (5 bases). The germline V gene has CDR1 SNHLY and CDR2 FYNNEI. CDR3 size: 14 residues. Deletions cut 6 bases from V and 8 bases from J, with 19 bases between. Here the CDR3 reads CASSVIVQGEGYTF. CDR3 nucleotide sequence: TGTGCCAGCAGCGTGATTGTTCAGGGTGAGGGCTACACCTTC.

The gene calls are TRBV19 and TRBJ1-2, with D hard to call. Germline loops: CDR1 LNHDA, CDR2 SQIVND (reference sequence). The CDR3 loop spans 11 amino acids. The V gene lost 8 bases and the J gene lost 4 bases, with 8 bases spanning the gap. The CDR3 region is CASRKLYGYTF. The CDR3 nucleotides read TGTGCCAGTCGCAAACTCTATGGCTACACCTTC.

This clonotype was counted between two and nine times. The chain joins TRBV6-1 to TRBJ1-5; 7 nucleotides agree with TRBD1. CDR1 MNHNS and CDR2 SASEGT come from the germline V gene. The CDR3 is made up of 15 amino acids. Losses at the gene ends were 5 bases for V and 4 bases for J; bases not matched to a gene: 8. CDR3 sequence: CASSTGTAYNQPQHF. In DNA form, the CDR3 reads TGTGCCAGCAGTACCGGGACAGCCTATAATCAGCCCCAGCATTTT.

The chain uses TRBV4-2 and TRBJ1-5; maybe TRBD1 (6 bases). Germline V lookup: CDR1 LGHNA, CDR2 YNFKEQ. The CDR3 consists of 13 residues. Deletions cut 1 base from V and 5 bases from J, with 6 bases between. CDR3 in DNA: TGTGCCAGCAGCCAAGGACAGGATCAGCCCCAGCATTTT. Its protein product is CASSQGQDQPQHF.

The chain couples TRBV6-5 to TRBJ1-1; D not resolved. The CDR3 has 12 amino acids. Trimming took off 4 bases at V and 4 bases at J, with 7 bases between the two ends. Per the germline V gene, CDR1 is MNHEY and CDR2 is SVGAGI. The CDR3 loop is CASSWEPTEAFF. CDR3 bases: TGTGCCAGCAGTTGGGAACCCACTGAAGCTTTCTTT.

V and J are TRBV20-1 and TRBJ2-1; weak D call: TRBD2 (6 bases). CDR1 is DFQATT, CDR2 SNEGSKA, per germline (reference sequence). V gave up 1 base and J gave up 9 bases, with 13 bases separating them. The CDR3 is made up of 13 amino acids. The CDR3 region is CSARVSGGGEQFF. Here the CDR3 DNA reads TGCAGTGCTAGAGTGAGTGGGGGAGGTGAGCAGTTCTTC.

This chain uses TRBV24-1 with TRBJ1-1; D is uncertain. The germline V gene encodes CDR1 KGHDR and CDR2 SFDVKD. Trimming left V 4 bases short and J 1 base short, with 6 bases between. The CDR3 has 13 amino acids. The CDR3 sequence: CATSDRGNTEAFF. Here the CDR3 DNA reads TGTGCCACCAGTGACCGCGGGAACACTGAAGCTTTCTTT.

The rearrangement uses TRBV6-5 and TRBJ1-2; D not certain. V shed 3 bases and J shed 7 bases, with 9 bases lying between them. There are 12 residues in the CDR3. Per the germline V gene, CDR1 is MNHEY and CDR2 is SVGAGI. CDR3 in DNA: TGTGCCAGCAGTTATAAAGGGTTTGGCTACACCTTC. Its protein product is CASSYKGFGYTF.

Concerning this clonotype itself: Relative to the germline gene, one junction end is altered; a read error may explain this. V gene TRBV27 combines with J gene TRBJ1-1; D might be TRBD1 (6 bases). Germline V gene sequence: CDR1 MNHEY, CDR2 SMNVEV (reference sequence). The CDR3 is made up of 13 amino acids. The CDR3 spells CASSPDIGGSGVF. The CDR3 nucleotides read TGTGCCAGCAGCCCCGACATAGGGGGGAGTGGGGTCTTT.

The genes are TRBV29-1 and TRBJ1-1; D perhaps matches TRBD1 (5 bases). V was trimmed by 6 bases and J by 6 bases, leaving 14 bases between them. Germline lookup yields CDR1 SQVTM and CDR2 ANQGSEA. This CDR3 contains 12 residues. The chain's CDR3 is CSVLPSGSEAFF. CDR3 nucleotides: TGCAGCGTGTTACCCTCAGGGTCTGAAGCTTTCTTT.